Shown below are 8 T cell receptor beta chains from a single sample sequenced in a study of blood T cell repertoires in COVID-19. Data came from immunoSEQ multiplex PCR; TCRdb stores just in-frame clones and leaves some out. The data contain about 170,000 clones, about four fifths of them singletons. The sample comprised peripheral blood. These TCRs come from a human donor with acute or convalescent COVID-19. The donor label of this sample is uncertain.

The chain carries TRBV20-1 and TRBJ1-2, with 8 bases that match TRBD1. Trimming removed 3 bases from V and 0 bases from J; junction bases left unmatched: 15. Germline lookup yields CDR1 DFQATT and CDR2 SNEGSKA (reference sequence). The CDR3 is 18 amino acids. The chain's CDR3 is CSASMISGQGVANYGYTF. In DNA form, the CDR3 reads TGCAGTGCTAGTATGATCTCTGGACAGGGAGTAGCTAACTATGGCTACACCTTC.

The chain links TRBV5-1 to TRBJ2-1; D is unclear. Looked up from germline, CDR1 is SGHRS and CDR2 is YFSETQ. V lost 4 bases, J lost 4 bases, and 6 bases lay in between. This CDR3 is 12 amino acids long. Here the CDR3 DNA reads TGCGCCAGCAGCCCCGGTTACAATGAGCAGTTCTTC. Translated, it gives CASSPGYNEQFF.

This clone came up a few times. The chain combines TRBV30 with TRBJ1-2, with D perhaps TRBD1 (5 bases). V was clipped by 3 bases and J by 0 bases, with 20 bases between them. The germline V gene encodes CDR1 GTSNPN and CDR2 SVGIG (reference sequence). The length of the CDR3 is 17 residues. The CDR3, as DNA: TGTGCCTGGAGGGGGCTCGGGGGACCCCTAGCTAACTATGGCTACACCTTC. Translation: CAWRGLGGPLANYGYTF. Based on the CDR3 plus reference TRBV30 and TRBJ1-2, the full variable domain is SQTIHQWPATLVQPVGSPLSLECTVEGTSNPNLYWYRQAAGRGLQLLFYSVGIGQISSEVPQNLSASRPQDRQFILSSKKLLLSDSGFYLCAWRGLGGPLANYGYTFGSGTRLTVV.

The CDR3 sequence: CASSPGVNQPQHF. In nucleotides, the CDR3 is TGTGCCAGCAGCCCAGGCGTAAATCAGCCCCAGCATTTT. The V call is TRBV14, the J call TRBJ1-5; no definite D call. Trimming cost V 4 bases and J 4 bases, with 8 bases left between them. The CDR3 length is 13 residues. Germline lookup yields CDR1 SGHDN and CDR2 FVKESK.

Here the CDR3 reads CASSLLGQGPYEQYF. As DNA, the CDR3 is TGTGCCAGCAGTTTATTGGGACAGGGTCCGTACGAGCAGTACTTC. The chain uses TRBV27 and TRBJ2-7; 9 bases align to TRBD1. The CDR3 runs 15 residues. Germline loops: CDR1 MNHEY, CDR2 SMNVEV (reference sequence). J gave up 4 bases and V 1 base, and 5 bases lay outside the gene matches.

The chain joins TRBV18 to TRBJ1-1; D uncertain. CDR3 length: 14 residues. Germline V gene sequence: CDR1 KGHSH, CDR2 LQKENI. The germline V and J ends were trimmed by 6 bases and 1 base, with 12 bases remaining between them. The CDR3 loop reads CASSVEMRNTEAFF. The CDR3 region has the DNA TGTGCCAGCTCCGTAGAAATGAGGAACACTGAAGCTTTCTTT. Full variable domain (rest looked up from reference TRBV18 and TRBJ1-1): NAGVMQNPRHLVRRRGQEARLRCSPMKGHSHVYWYRQLPEEGLKFMVYLQKENIIDESGMPKERFSAEFPKEGPSILRIQQVVRGDSAAYFCASSVEMRNTEAFFGQGTRLTVV.

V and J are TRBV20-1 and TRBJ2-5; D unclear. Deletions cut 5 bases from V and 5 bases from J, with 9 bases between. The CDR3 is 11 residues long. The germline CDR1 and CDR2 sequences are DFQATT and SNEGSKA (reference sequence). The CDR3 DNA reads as TGCAGTGCTCCTAACCCGGAGACCCAGTACTTC. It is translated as CSAPNPETQYF.

DNA of the CDR3: TGTGCCAGCAGTTTACAGCTAGCGGGAGGGTCCTACGAGCAGTACTTC. Protein product: CASSLQLAGGSYEQYF. The chain uses TRBV28 and TRBJ2-7; 12 bases fit TRBD2. CDR1 and CDR2 (germline): MDHEN, SYDVKM. The CDR3 length is 16 residues. After removal of 2 bases from V and 1 base from J, the junction contained 3 bases not matched to a gene.